Listed here are 14 T cell receptor beta chains from one sample, sequenced in a study of T cells after yellow fever vaccination. TCRdb reprocessed the 5' RACE reads via MiXCR and lists one record per CDR3 protein. The sample includes 90,000 to 150,000 distinct CDR3 sequences, around 6.7% of them seen just once. Sequences were derived from CD4+ T cells sorted from PBMCs, sampled 45 days after the first yellow fever vaccination. The source is a man between 18 and 35 years old who received the YFV17D yellow fever vaccine.

This clonotype was counted ten times or more. The chain is built from TRBV5-1 and TRBJ2-5, with D perhaps TRBD2 (6 bases). The CDR3 has 13 amino acids. Germline V gene data show CDR1 as SGHRS and CDR2 as YFSETQ. V was pared by 4 bases and J by 4 bases, with 11 bases between. The CDR3 region has the DNA TGCGCCAGCAGCCGGGGACTCGCAGAGACCCAGTACTTC. It specifies CASSRGLAETQYF.

This clonotype showed up many times. The chain combines TRBV20-1 with TRBJ1-5; 7 bases map to TRBD1. The CDR3 has 15 residues. Germline loops: CDR1 DFQATT, CDR2 SNEGSKA (reference sequence). The J segment lost 5 bases and the V segment lost 3 bases, leaving 10 bases of the junction unmatched. CDR3 sequence reads: CSARDTGVLHQPQHF. The CDR3 DNA sequence: TGCAGTGCTAGGGACACAGGGGTTTTACATCAGCCCCAGCATTTT.

This clonotype was observed at least ten times. This rearrangement joins TRBV20-1 to TRBJ2-5; TRBD1 is a possible D gene (6 bases). Between the trimmed V and J ends, which lost 6 bases and 4 bases, there was a span of 15 bases. The CDR3 length is 13 residues. Per the germline V gene, CDR1 is DFQATT and CDR2 is SNEGSKA (reference sequence). CDR3 in DNA: TGCAGTGCCCCTGGGGTGGGGGCAGAGACCCAGTACTTC. Amino acids: CSAPGVGAETQYF.

The chain recombines TRBV14 with TRBJ2-7; 7 bases line up with TRBD2. Germline values: CDR1 SGHDN, CDR2 FVKESK. The CDR3 is 15 residues long. V was pared by 3 bases and J by 2 bases, with 7 bases of the junction left unmatched. DNA for the CDR3: TGTGCCAGCAGCCAGAGTGGGAGGGTCCCCTACGAGCAGTACTTC. It codes for CASSQSGRVPYEQYF.

This clonotype was detected only a few times. The rearrangement links TRBV10-3 to TRBJ2-7; the D gene is possibly TRBD2 (5 bases). Per the germline V gene, CDR1 is ENHRY and CDR2 is SYGVKD. Trimming removed 4 bases from V and 5 bases from J, with 15 bases in between. The CDR3 contains 14 residues. The CDR3 DNA follows: TGTGCCATCAGTGGTAGAGAGGGTATCGACGAGCAGTACTTC. It specifies CAISGREGIDEQYF.

There are many counts of this clonotype. The rearrangement joins TRBV5-1 to TRBJ2-3; unclear D gene. Germline CDR1 reads SGHRS; CDR2 reads YFSETQ. The CDR3 contains 15 residues. V lost 1 base and J lost 0, with 9 bases in between. In DNA, the CDR3 is TGCGCCAGCAGCTTGTTCCCAACTAGCACAGATACGCAGTATTTT. Translating it yields CASSLFPTSTDTQYF.

This clonotype showed up many times. Its ends do not fully match the called genes, so a read error is possible. The chain combines TRBV7-9 with TRBJ2-5, with no clear D. CDR1 SEHNR and CDR2 FQNEAQ come from the germline V gene (reference sequence). The CDR3 runs to 10 residues. CDR3 residues: CASIQGTQYF. In nucleotides, the CDR3 is TGTGCCAGCATTCAAGGGACCCAGTACTTC.

To note about this clonotype: This may stem from a read error, because a much larger clone lies one nucleotide away. V and J are TRBV5-1 and TRBJ2-3, with D perhaps matching TRBD1 or TRBD2 (5 bases each). The CDR3 loop spans 14 amino acids. Trimming left V 4 bases short and J 3 bases short, with 12 bases between. The V gene's germline CDR1 is SGHRS and CDR2 YFSETQ. CDR3 sequence reads: CASSPGPRTDTQYF. CDR3 sequence (DNA): TGCGCCAGCAGCCCGGGACCGAGGACAGATACGCAGTATTTT.

Points on this clonotype: A much bigger clone sits one base away, suggesting this may be a read error. Here the CDR3 DNA reads TGCGCCAGCAGCTCAGCACAGGGTAGCTCCTACAATGAGCAGTTCTTC. It specifies CASSSAQGSSYNEQFF. This chain links TRBV5-1 with TRBJ2-1; tentatively, D is TRBD1 (6 bases). The CDR3 has 16 amino acids. Germline V lookup: CDR1 SGHRS, CDR2 YFSETQ. Trimming pared 3 bases from V and 0 bases from J, leaving 13 bases between.

This clonotype has a count of ten or more. The gene calls are TRBV12-3 or TRBV12-4 and TRBJ2-7; D remains unclear. The CDR3 extends over 15 amino acids. V lost 2 bases and J lost 3, with 14 bases in between. CDR3 in amino acids: CASSLWTPSHYEQYF. In nucleotides, the CDR3 is TGTGCCAGCAGTTTATGGACCCCGAGCCACTACGAGCAGTACTTC.

In this sample, this clonotype turned up many times. The rearrangement links TRBV7-2 to TRBJ1-3, with D perhaps matching TRBD1 (5 bases). V lost 6 bases and J 2 bases, leaving 14 bases between the germline ends. The length of the CDR3 is 15 residues. Germline lookup yields CDR1 SGHTA and CDR2 FQGNSA. DNA for the CDR3: TGTGCCAGCAGTCCTTTCTCACAGGCTGGAAACACCATATATTTT. This translates into CASSPFSQAGNTIYF.

This clonotype came up many times. This rearrangement joins TRBV30 to TRBJ1-6; no firm D call. The V gene's germline CDR1 is GTSNPN and CDR2 SVGIG (reference sequence). The CDR3 has 13 residues. V was trimmed by 6 bases and J by 2 bases, leaving 8 bases between them. In DNA, the CDR3 is TGTGCCTGTAACCTCGCCTATAATTCACCCCTCCACTTT. Residues: CACNLAYNSPLHF.

This chain uses TRBV7-2 with TRBJ2-5, with TRBD2 matching over 9 bases. From germline, CDR1 is SGHTA and CDR2 FQGNSA. The V gene end was trimmed by 4 bases and the J gene end by 1 base; junction bases not matched to a gene: 7. The CDR3 is 16 residues long. Written as DNA, the CDR3 is TGTGCCAGCAGCTCTATAGCGGGGGCCACCCAAGAGACCCAGTACTTC. As protein: CASSSIAGATQETQYF.

Many counts were recorded for this clonotype. V is TRBV12-3 or TRBV12-4 and J is TRBJ1-2; 9 bases are shared with TRBD1. CDR3 length equals 15 residues. V lost 3 bases, J lost 2 bases, and 4 bases stayed unmatched. In DNA, the CDR3 is TGTGCCAGCAGTTTCTGGGACAGGGTAAACTATGGCTACACCTTC. It translates to CASSFWDRVNYGYTF.